Listed below are T cell receptor beta chains from one sample, sequenced in a study of graft-versus-host responses after intestinal transplantation. What these receptors recognize is not known. Sequencing was performed with immunoSEQ multiplex PCR; in TCRdb, only in-frame clones are kept and a portion is missing. This sample has tens of thousands of clones, with about 93% found just once. The specimen comprised unstimulated CD4+ T cells sorted from spleen or lymph node cells, sampled before transplant. Every receptor here comes from a human donor who was the organ donor for an intestinal transplant. The CDR3 runs from the conserved cysteine through the conserved F or W. A D gene is named only where the DNA matches it firmly. For some rows the clone size is stated as once, few or many, or as a class when expanded; others skip it.

V gene	clone size	J gene	D gene	CDR3 DNA	CDR3 protein
TRBV19	-	TRBJ2-7	TRBD2	TGTGCCAGTAGTCTCGGGACTAGCGGGAGCTACGAGCAGTACTTC	CASSLGTSGSYEQYF
TRBV14	-	TRBJ1-4	TRBD1	TGTGCCAGCAGCTCCAACAGGGGGGGAGCGACTAATGAAAAACTGTTTTTT	CASSSNRGGATNEKLFF
TRBV28	-	TRBJ2-1	-	TGTGCCAGCAGTTTATACAGGGCTTATACAATTAACAATGAGCAGTTCTTC	CASSLYRAYTINNEQFF
TRBV7-9	-	TRBJ2-1	TRBD2	TGTGCCAGCATCTTTACTCAGACTAGCATCGGTGAGCAGTTCTTC	CASIFTQTSIGEQFF
TRBV7-8	-	TRBJ2-7	-	TGTGCCAGCAGCTTAGGGGCGGGGGCCGAGCAGTACTTC	CASSLGAGAEQYF
TRBV6-1	few	TRBJ1-2	-	TGTGCCAGCAGTGAATTAGGAGGAGCTGACTATGGCTACACCTTC	CASSELGGADYGYTF
TRBV5-1	-	TRBJ2-7	-	TGCGCCAGCAGCTTGGACTCCAGGGCCCCCTACGAGCAGTACTTC	CASSLDSRAPYEQYF
TRBV4-3	-	TRBJ2-1	TRBD2	TGCGCCAGCAGCCCCCGGACTAGCGGGAGGGCCGGGGGTGGCAATGAGCAGTTCTTC	CASSPRTSGRAGGGNEQFF
TRBV7-9	-	TRBJ2-3	TRBD2	TGTGCCAGCAGCTTAGACGGGAGGGCAGATACGCAGTATTTT	CASSLDGRADTQYF
TRBV11-1	-	TRBJ1-3	TRBD1	TGTGCCAGCAGCGGACGGACAGGGGCAACTGGAAACACCATATATTTT	CASSGRTGATGNTIYF
TRBV30	-	TRBJ1-3	-	TGTGCCTGGAGTGGGTACATCCTCTCTGGAAACACCATATATTTT	CAWSGYILSGNTIYF
TRBV4-3	-	TRBJ2-3	TRBD2	TGCGCCAGCAGCCCGCTAGCGGGAGTAGATACGCAGTATTTT	CASSPLAGVDTQYF
TRBV7-2	-	TRBJ2-5	-	TGTGCCAGCAACCCCCTCCCGGGACCGGAGGTGACCCAGTACTTC	CASNPLPGPEVTQYF
TRBV28	-	TRBJ1-5	TRBD1	TGTGCCAGCCGGACAGGGCCGAATCAGCCCCAGCATTTT	CASRTGPNQPQHF
TRBV6-9	-	TRBJ2-7	TRBD1	TGTGCCAGCAGTTGGACAGGGGCCTACGAGCAGTACTTC	CASSWTGAYEQYF
TRBV19	-	TRBJ2-7	-	TGTGCCAGTAGTATTTTGGCGCTAGCGCACCCCTACGAGCAGTACTTC	CASSILALAHPYEQYF
TRBV5-1	-	TRBJ2-1	-	TGCGCCAGCAAGGTCGGGACTCTAGGGAATGAGCAGTTCTTC	CASKVGTLGNEQFF
TRBV21-1	-	TRBJ2-1	-	TGTGCCAGCAGCAAATGCGGGAGACCCTACAATGAGCAGTTCTTC	CASSKCGRPYNEQFF
TRBV27	-	TRBJ1-1	TRBD1	TGTGCCAGCAGGACAGGGAAAGGAGACACTGAAGCTTTCTTT	CASRTGKGDTEAFF
TRBV5-1	-	TRBJ2-3	-	TGCGCCAGCAGCTTGGGAGCTAGCGGCACAGATACGCAGTATTTT	CASSLGASGTDTQYF
TRBV21-1	-	TRBJ2-5	-	TGTGCCAGCAGCAAAGGACAGGACAGGGGGGTCCAGACCCAGTACTTC	CASSKGQDRGVQTQYF
TRBV18	few	TRBJ1-4	-	TGTGCCAGCTCACCTAGCTTCGGGGAAGTAGATGAAAAACTGTTTTTT	CASSPSFGEVDEKLFF
TRBV5-5	few	TRBJ1-1	-	TGTGCCAGCAGCTTGACTGACGGGCGTCTGGGGGCCATGAACACTGAAGCTTTCTTT	CASSLTDGRLGAMNTEAFF
TRBV10-3	-	TRBJ2-3	TRBD2	TGTGCCATCAGTGCCACTAGCGGTGGCACAGATACGCAGTATTTT	CAISATSGGTDTQYF
TRBV2	-	TRBJ1-3	TRBD1	TGTGCCAGCAGTGACAGGGGGCGCGGAAACACCATATATTTT	CASSDRGRGNTIYF
TRBV9	once	TRBJ2-2	TRBD2	TGTGCCAGCAGCGTTAGCGGGTCGTACACCGGGGAGCTGTTTTTT	CASSVSGSYTGELFF
TRBV5-6	-	TRBJ2-3	TRBD1	TGTGCCAGCAGCGTGCCCGGGACAGGGGGGTCAGATACGCAGTATTTT	CASSVPGTGGSDTQYF
TRBV18	-	TRBJ2-7	TRBD1	TGTGCCAGCTCACAAGCACAGGGGGGCGAGCAGTACTTC	CASSQAQGGEQYF
TRBV7-9	-	TRBJ2-3	-	TGTGCCAGCAGCTTAGCGGGACGCTTGGATACGCAGTATTTT	CASSLAGRLDTQYF
TRBV4-2	-	TRBJ2-7	-	TGTGCCAGCAGCCAAGAAGGCAGTTCCTACGAGCAGTACTTC	CASSQEGSSYEQYF
TRBV28	-	TRBJ1-1	TRBD1	TGTGCCAGCAGTCCAGCGCCGACAGGGGAAGCTTTCTTT	CASSPAPTGEAFF